This TCR beta chain was captured by sequencing in a study of T cell responses to AZD1222 COVID-19 vaccine. Repertoires were generated with immunoSEQ multiplex PCR, while TCRdb's copy carries only in-frame clones and drops some. The sample holds around 99,000 clones; around nine tenths are singletons and the top ten take 6.2%. General study findings and limits: Close to half of all spike-specific TCRs reportedly target regions of the variants that are unmutated.

Points on this clone: Its specificity is unknown.

Whether given at about 4 or about 12 weeks, second doses were pooled. V was clipped by 5 bases and J by 2 bases; unmatched bases: 9. Germline assignment: CDR1 SGHRS and CDR2 YFSETQ. The CDR3 covers 16 residues. The V and J genes are TRBV5-1 and TRBJ2-7; 11 positions match TRBD2. This receptor was obtained from an adult who received the AZD1222 COVID-19 vaccine. The sequencing here drew on peripheral blood, taken 28 days after the second AZD1222 dose. CDR3 coding DNA: TGCGCCAGCAGGCCCAACGTACTAGCGGGGGCCTACGAGCAGTACTTC. It codes for CASRPNVLAGAYEQYF.